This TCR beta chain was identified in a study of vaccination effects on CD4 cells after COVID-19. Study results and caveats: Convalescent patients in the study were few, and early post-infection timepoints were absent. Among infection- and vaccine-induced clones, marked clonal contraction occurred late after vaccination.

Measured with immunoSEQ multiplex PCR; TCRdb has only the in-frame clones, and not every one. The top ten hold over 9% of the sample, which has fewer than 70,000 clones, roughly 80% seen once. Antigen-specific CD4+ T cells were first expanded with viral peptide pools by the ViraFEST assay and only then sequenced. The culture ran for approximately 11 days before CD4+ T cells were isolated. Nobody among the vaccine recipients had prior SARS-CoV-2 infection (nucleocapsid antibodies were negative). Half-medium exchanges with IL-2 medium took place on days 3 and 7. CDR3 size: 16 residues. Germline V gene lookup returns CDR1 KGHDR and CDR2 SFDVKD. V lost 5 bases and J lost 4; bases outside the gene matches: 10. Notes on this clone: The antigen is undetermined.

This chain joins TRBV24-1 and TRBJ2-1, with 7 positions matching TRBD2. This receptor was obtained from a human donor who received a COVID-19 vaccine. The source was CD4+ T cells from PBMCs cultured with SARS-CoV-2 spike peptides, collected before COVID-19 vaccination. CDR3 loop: CATSALSGGRYNEQFF. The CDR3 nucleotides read TGTGCCACCAGTGCCCTCTCGGGGGGACGTTACAATGAGCAGTTCTTC.